This paragraph reports one T cell receptor (beta chain). Its cognate antigen is unknown. The data were taken from a study of cytomegalovirus exposure and HLA in healthy donors. Study results and caveats: Researchers reported from a later analysis that most CMV-associated TCR beta chains appeared HLA-restricted. A later analysis by the authors found several of the most significant clusters apparently linked to common viral pathogens.

Researchers ran the PCR with 60 Vbeta and 13 Jbeta primers. Clones were sequenced by immunoSEQ multiplex PCR, and TCRdb holds only the in-frame ones, with some missing. The table has nearly 110,000 clones, around 75% seen once. The CDR3 spans 13 residues. V was pared by 4 bases and J by 4 bases, with 4 bases of the junction left unmatched. The germline V gene encodes CDR1 ENHRY and CDR2 SYGVKD. The chain recombines TRBV10-3 with TRBJ2-7, with 7 positions matching TRBD2. The clonotype comes from a male donor in good health and CMV-seropositive. Sample: PBMCs. The CDR3 here is CAISGGGTYEQYF. CDR3 coding DNA: TGTGCCATCAGTGGGGGGGGTACTTACGAGCAGTACTTC.